Following are 28 T cell receptor beta chains from one sample sequenced in a study of T cells in Graves' hyperthyroidism and ophthalmopathy. There were TCR beta CDR3 regions amplified from RNA transcripts. Researchers ran a first-round RT-PCR on the TCR CDR3 using the HTBI primer set. TCRdb used MiXCR to reprocess the multiplex PCR reads, holding one entry per CDR3 protein. The top ten hold 4% to 5.5% of the sample, which has 600,000 to 700,000 distinct CDR3 sequences, about 15% seen once. Sample: blood. These receptors were obtained from a woman between 40 and 50 years old with Graves' ophthalmopathy.

The V call is TRBV2, the J call TRBJ2-2; 12 positions match TRBD2. The CDR3 length is 16 residues. The V gene end was trimmed by 6 bases and the J gene end by 3 bases; junction bases not matched to a gene: 5. Germline loops: CDR1 SNHLY, CDR2 FYNNEI. The CDR3 reads CASRSTSGSHTGELFF. CDR3 bases: TGTGCCAGCAGGTCGACTAGCGGGAGTCACACCGGGGAGCTGTTTTTT.

This clonotype has a count of ten or more. CDR3 region: CASSLWSSYEQYF. Here the CDR3 DNA reads TGTGCCAGCAGTCTTTGGAGCTCCTACGAGCAGTACTTC. The genes are TRBV6-1 and TRBJ2-7; D remains unclear. This CDR3 is 13 amino acids long. Between the trimmed V and J ends, which lost 5 bases and 0 bases, there was a span of 8 bases. Germline lookup yields CDR1 MNHNS and CDR2 SASEGT.

This clonotype has a count of ten or more. The rearrangement links TRBV7-2 to TRBJ1-1, with 7 bases identical to TRBD1. Trimming took 3 bases from V and 5 from J; bases not matched to a gene: 6. The CDR3 is 14 amino acids. Germline V gene data show CDR1 as SGHTA and CDR2 as FQGNSA. CDR3 nucleotide sequence: TGTGCCAGCAGCTTGGGGACAGAAGAGACTGAAGCTTTCTTT. Translating gives CASSLGTEETEAFF.

The chain recombines TRBV4-3 with TRBJ2-5, with 7 bases that match TRBD2. V shed 1 base, J shed 5 bases, and the junction held 7 bases outside the gene matches. From germline, CDR1 is LGHNA and CDR2 YSLEER. The CDR3 consists of 15 residues. Here the CDR3 DNA reads TGCGCCAGCAGCCAAGGCACGGGAGGAGTGGAGACCCAGTACTTC. This translates into CASSQGTGGVETQYF.

J is TRBJ2-2 and V is TRBV7-3; 10 bases map to TRBD2. V shed 3 bases, J shed 6 bases, and the junction held 4 bases outside the gene matches. Germline V gene data show CDR1 as SGHTA and CDR2 as FQGTGA. This CDR3 region has 15 residues. The CDR3 reads CASSFPSGSAGELFF. CDR3 bases: TGTGCCAGCAGCTTTCCTAGCGGGAGCGCCGGGGAGCTGTTTTTT.

The sample holds a few counts of this clonotype. The chain employs TRBV4-2 and TRBJ2-5; TRBD2 matches 7 bases. The CDR3 has 17 residues. Germline CDR1 is LGHNA and CDR2 is YNFKEQ. The junction had 12 bases not matched to a gene; V was cut back by 1 base and J by 4 bases. CDR3 in DNA: TGTGCCAGCAGCCAAGTATCCGGGGGAGGGCCGGTAGAGACCCAGTACTTC. Its translation is CASSQVSGGGPVETQYF.

The table lists this clonotype with many counts. The CDR3: CSASETGPNTEAFF. DNA of the CDR3: TGCAGTGCTTCCGAAACAGGGCCGAACACTGAAGCTTTCTTT. The chain couples TRBV20-1 to TRBJ1-1; D possibly corresponds to TRBD1 (6 bases). The CDR3 totals 14 residues. V was trimmed by 5 bases and J by 1 base, leaving 14 bases between them. Germline CDR1 DFQATT, CDR2 SNEGSKA (reference sequence).

As concerns this clonotype: Given the absence of the conserved phenylalanine or tryptophan at the CDR3 end, a read error is likely. The rearrangement uses TRBV6-5 and TRBJ2-5; 9 positions agree with TRBD1. This CDR3 is built from 15 residues. CDR1 is MNHEY, CDR2 SVGAGI, per germline. Germline trimming cut 2 bases from V and 5 bases from J; bases unmatched to any gene: 6. CDR3: CASSYLGQGGETQYL. As DNA, the CDR3 is TGTGCCAGCAGTTACCTGGGACAGGGTGGCGAGACCCAGTACCTC.

This clonotype was recorded a few times. This rearrangement joins TRBV30 to TRBJ1-1; maybe TRBD1 (5 bases). Germline lookup yields CDR1 GTSNPN and CDR2 SVGIG (reference sequence). The length of the CDR3 is 13 residues. Trimming left V 2 bases short and J 8 bases short, with 15 bases between. The CDR3 nucleotides read TGTGCCTGGAGTTGGGGAGGGACGGACGAAGCTTTCTTT. Translation gives CAWSWGGTDEAFF.

This clonotype was observed many times. V gene TRBV7-9 combines with J gene TRBJ2-5; the match to TRBD2 covers 7 bases. Germline trimming cut 1 base from V and 4 bases from J; bases unmatched to any gene: 6. Per germline, CDR1 SEHNR and CDR2 FQNEAQ (reference sequence). The CDR3 is 15 amino acids. CDR3 nucleotide sequence: TGTGCCAGCAGCTTAGAAGTTGGGGGGGGAGAGACCCAGTACTTC. It specifies CASSLEVGGGETQYF.

The sample holds a few counts of this clonotype. The chain employs TRBV5-1 and TRBJ2-7, with 7 nucleotides matching TRBD1. This CDR3 has 17 residues. Per germline, CDR1 SGHRS and CDR2 YFSETQ. After removal of 3 bases from V and 6 bases from J, the junction contained 18 bases not matched to a gene. In nucleotides, the CDR3 is TGCGCCAGCAGCTCCCCTCGGGTAGGGGGCCCCCAGGGCGAGCAGTACTTC. It is translated as CASSSPRVGGPQGEQYF.

The chain joins TRBV12-3 or TRBV12-4 to TRBJ2-7, with 8 bases identical to TRBD1. Trimming took 9 bases from V and 5 from J; bases not matched to a gene: 9. This CDR3 comprises 13 residues. DNA for the CDR3: TGTGCCAGTAAACAGGGGGGCTTCCACGAGCAGTACTTC. This encodes CASKQGGFHEQYF.

This clonotype was recorded at least ten times. The chain combines TRBV14 with TRBJ1-1; possibly TRBD1 for D (5 bases). This CDR3 is built from 15 residues. V lost 3 bases, J lost 0 bases, and 11 bases lay in between. CDR1 and CDR2 (germline): SGHDN, FVKESK. CDR3 sequence: CASSQRTSLNTEAFF. CDR3 in DNA: TGTGCCAGCAGCCAGAGGACAAGTCTGAACACTGAAGCTTTCTTT.

In its sample, this clonotype was seen many times. This CDR3 is CASSFTGQAAPLSYEQYF. The CDR3 DNA reads as TGTGCCAGCAGTTTTACGGGACAGGCGGCACCATTGTCCTACGAGCAGTACTTC. V usage is TRBV6-2 or TRBV6-3 and J usage is TRBJ2-7, with 8 bases lining up with TRBD1. The ends lost 4 bases at V and 1 base at J; junction bases unmatched: 15. The CDR3 has 18 residues. The V gene's germline CDR1 is MNHEY and CDR2 SVGEGT.

The table lists this clonotype with many counts. The genes are TRBV29-1 and TRBJ2-7; 7 nucleotides agree with TRBD2. CDR3 length: 12 residues. With 3 bases clipped from V and 4 bases from J, the junction kept 3 bases outside the gene matches. The germline CDR1 and CDR2 sequences are SQVTM and ANQGSEA. The CDR3 bases are TGCAGCGTTGAGGGGCGGGAGTACGAGCAGTACTTC. Its translation is CSVEGREYEQYF.

This clonotype was detected ten times or more. The V gene is TRBV29-1, the J gene TRBJ1-1; possible D gene TRBD1, 5 bases. The CDR3 has 14 amino acids. Germline CDR1 reads SQVTM; CDR2 reads ANQGSEA. V was shortened by 2 bases and J by 7 bases, with 17 bases between the two germline ends. This CDR3 reads CSVEIRREDIEAFF. CDR3 DNA: TGCAGCGTTGAAATAAGGAGGGAGGACATTGAAGCTTTCTTT.

This clonotype was observed many times. This rearrangement joins TRBV12-3 or TRBV12-4 to TRBJ2-7; 7 bases line up with TRBD1. This CDR3 contains 14 residues. The V and J ends lost 4 bases and 4 bases, in that order; junction bases with no gene match: 7. This CDR3 is CASSSGQDTYEQYF. DNA for the CDR3: TGTGCCAGCAGTTCAGGACAGGACACGTACGAGCAGTACTTC.

J is TRBJ2-7 and V is TRBV7-8; 8 positions match TRBD2. With V trimmed by 5 bases and J by 0 bases, 12 bases remained unmatched. This CDR3 has 17 amino acids. CDR1 is SGHVS and CDR2 is FQNEAQ in the germline V gene. In nucleotides, the CDR3 is TGTGCCAGCAGCCTTTCTAGACTAGCGTCAAGCTCCTACGAGCAGTACTTC. Its protein is CASSLSRLASSSYEQYF.

This clonotype was observed at least ten times. The J gene is TRBJ2-7, the V gene TRBV30; D might be TRBD2 (6 bases). The CDR3 consists of 13 residues. Trimming shortened V by 7 bases and J by 7 bases, and 20 bases separated the two germline ends. Germline CDR1 is GTSNPN and CDR2 is SVGIG (reference sequence). CDR3 region: CASLFGGVGEQYF. As DNA, the CDR3 is TGTGCCTCTTTGTTCGGGGGAGTTGGGGAGCAGTACTTC. The full variable domain, its missing parts supplied by reference TRBV30 and TRBJ2-7, is SQTIHQWPATLVQPVGSPLSLECTVEGTSNPNLYWYRQAAGRGLQLLFYSVGIGQISSEVPQNLSASRPQDRQFILSSKKLLLSDSGFYLCASLFGGVGEQYFGPGTRLTVT.

This clonotype was seen at least ten times. The chain joins TRBV10-3 to TRBJ2-7; D may be TRBD1 (6 bases). The V end lost 10 bases, the J end lost 0 bases, and 10 bases lay between the germline ends. The CDR3 loop spans 12 amino acids. Germline V lookup: CDR1 ENHRY, CDR2 SYGVKD. In DNA form, the CDR3 reads TGTGCCACCAGACAGGACTCCTACGAGCAGTACTTC. Its protein product is CATRQDSYEQYF.

The table lists this clonotype with many counts. The chain has TRBV2 and TRBJ2-5; D ambiguous. The CDR3 loop spans 11 amino acids. The V and J ends lost 4 bases and 5 bases respectively, with 5 bases between them. CDR1 and CDR2 from the germline V gene are SNHLY and FYNNEI. The CDR3 spells CASSVMETQYF. Here the CDR3 DNA reads TGTGCCAGCAGTGTTATGGAGACCCAGTACTTC.

To note about this clonotype: A read error may be the cause here, since a much bigger clone is one base away. The chain employs TRBV28 and TRBJ1-2; 9 bases are a match to TRBD1. The germline CDR1 and CDR2 sequences are MDHEN and SYDVKM. This CDR3 is built from 13 residues. CDR3 in DNA: TGTGCCAGCACGACAGGGGGGAACTATGGCTGCACCTTC. Protein sequence: CASTTGGNYGCTF.

Many counts were recorded for this clonotype. Written as DNA, the CDR3 is TGTGCCAGCAGTCCATCACAGGGTCAGGGCTACACCTTC. It is translated as CASSPSQGQGYTF. This chain uses TRBV27 with TRBJ1-2; TRBD1 is a possible D gene (6 bases). The length of the CDR3 is 13 residues. With 5 bases removed from V and 8 bases from J, the gap between germline ends came to 15 bases. CDR1 is MNHEY, CDR2 SMNVEV, per germline (reference sequence).

This clonotype appeared many times. The chain combines TRBV5-1 with TRBJ2-7; D may be TRBD1 or TRBD2 (5 bases each). The CDR3 sequence is 15 residues long. The V end was cut by 0 bases, the J end by 4 bases, with 14 bases between. Germline CDR1 and CDR2: SGHRS and YFSETQ. The CDR3 DNA reads TGCGCCAGCAGCTTGGCAGGGACCTCCTATTACGAGCAGTACTTC. Translating gives CASSLAGTSYYEQYF.

This clonotype occurred a few times. The chain combines TRBV20-1 with TRBJ2-7; maybe TRBD2 (6 bases). Germline V gene sequence: CDR1 DFQATT, CDR2 SNEGSKA (reference sequence). The CDR3 is 15 amino acids. V was shortened by 3 bases and J by 0 bases, with 15 bases between the two germline ends. CDR3 nucleotide sequence: TGCAGTGCTAGGGAAAGAGGGACTGTCTCCTACGAGCAGTACTTC. As protein: CSARERGTVSYEQYF.

About this clonotype itself: A much larger clone differs by one base, so this may be a read error. The chain links TRBV6-1 to TRBJ2-7; D is ambiguous. From germline, CDR1 is MNHNS and CDR2 SASEGT. CDR3 size: 10 residues. Trimming left V 8 bases short and J 3 bases short, with 5 bases between. CDR3 coding DNA: TGTGCCAGCGTGAACTACGAGCAGTACTTC. It yields the protein CASVNYEQYF.

This clonotype was recorded many times. The V gene is TRBV10-3, the J gene TRBJ1-1; possible D gene TRBD1, 6 bases. The CDR3 sequence is 15 residues long. Trimming took 3 bases from V and 0 from J, leaving 11 bases between them. Germline lookup yields CDR1 ENHRY and CDR2 SYGVKD. CDR3: CAISDPGTLNTEAFF. DNA for the CDR3: TGTGCCATCAGTGATCCCGGGACATTGAACACTGAAGCTTTCTTT.

The rearrangement joins TRBV6-1 to TRBJ1-1; perhaps TRBD1 as D (6 bases). CDR3 size: 14 residues. The germline CDR1 and CDR2 sequences are MNHNS and SASEGT. The V and J ends lost 5 bases and 4 bases respectively, with 14 bases between them. CDR3 sequence reads: CASSTGGGTTEAFF. In DNA, the CDR3 is TGTGCCAGCAGTACCGGAGGGGGGACCACTGAAGCTTTCTTT.